The entry below describes one T cell receptor beta chain. In the authors' workflow: Cell counts per sample came from amplifying reference gene primers. Profiled with immunoSEQ multiplex PCR; TCRdb holds only in-frame clones, not every one. V and J calls plus clone size are reproduced from that table; the DNA served to infer D and trimming. The sample comprises under 350,000 clones, roughly nine tenths of which are singletons, and 2.6% rests with the top ten. These data originate in a study of blood T cell repertoires in COVID-19. Overall study: Some COVID-19 samples were acute and others convalescent; all came from the United States, Italy and Spain.

CDR3 length equals 16 residues. With V trimmed by 5 bases and J by 0 bases, 6 bases remained unmatched. CDR1 is MNHEY and CDR2 is SVGEGT in the germline V gene. Participants spanned ages roughly 18 to 95 years and resided in about two dozen US areas. Recovered status applied to Cohort 3 donors who had two consecutive negative PCRs. It also applied to those with clearance or with symptom resolution. Sequencing used PBMCs or T cells enriched from blood (not recorded which). The chain carries TRBV6-2 or TRBV6-3 and TRBJ2-7; 11 nucleotides agree with TRBD2. This TCR was recovered from a man aged 60-69 years who had recovered from COVID-19. The CDR3 loop is CASSPLAGGSSYEQYF. DNA for the CDR3: TGTGCCAGCAGTCCCCTAGCGGGGGGAAGCTCCTACGAGCAGTACTTC.